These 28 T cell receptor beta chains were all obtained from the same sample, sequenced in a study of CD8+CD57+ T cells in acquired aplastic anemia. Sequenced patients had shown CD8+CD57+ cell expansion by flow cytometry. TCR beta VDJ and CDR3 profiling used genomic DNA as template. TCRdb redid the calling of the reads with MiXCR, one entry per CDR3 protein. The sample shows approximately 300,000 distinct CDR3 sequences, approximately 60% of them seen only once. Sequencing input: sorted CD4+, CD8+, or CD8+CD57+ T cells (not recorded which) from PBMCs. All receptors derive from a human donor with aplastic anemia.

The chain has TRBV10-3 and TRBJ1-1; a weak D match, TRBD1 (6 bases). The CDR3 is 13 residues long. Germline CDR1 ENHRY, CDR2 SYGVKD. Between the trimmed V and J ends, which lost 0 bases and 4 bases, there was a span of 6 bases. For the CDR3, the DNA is TGTGCCATCAGTGAGTCAGGGGGCACTGAAGCTTTCTTT. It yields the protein CAISESGGTEAFF.

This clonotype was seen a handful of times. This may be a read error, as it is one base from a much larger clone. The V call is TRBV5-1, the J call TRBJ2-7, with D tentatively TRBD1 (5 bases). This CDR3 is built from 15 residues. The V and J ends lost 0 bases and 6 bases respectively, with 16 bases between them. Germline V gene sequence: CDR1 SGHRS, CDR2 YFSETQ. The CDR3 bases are TGCGCCAGCAGCTTGGAAGGGGCTGGGCTCTGCGAGCAGTACTTC. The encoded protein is CASSLEGAGLCEQYF. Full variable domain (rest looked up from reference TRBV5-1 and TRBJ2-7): KAGVTQTPRYLIKTRGQQVTLSCSPISGHRSVSWYQQTPGQGLQFLFEYFSETQRNKGNFPGRFSGRQFSNSRSEMNVSTLELGDSALYLCASSLEGAGLCEQYFGPGTRLTVT.

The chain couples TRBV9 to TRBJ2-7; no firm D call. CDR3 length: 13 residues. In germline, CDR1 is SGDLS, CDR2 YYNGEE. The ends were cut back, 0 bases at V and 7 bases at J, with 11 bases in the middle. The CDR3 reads CASSVGAYNEQYF. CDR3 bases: TGTGCCAGCAGCGTAGGAGCCTACAATGAGCAGTACTTC.

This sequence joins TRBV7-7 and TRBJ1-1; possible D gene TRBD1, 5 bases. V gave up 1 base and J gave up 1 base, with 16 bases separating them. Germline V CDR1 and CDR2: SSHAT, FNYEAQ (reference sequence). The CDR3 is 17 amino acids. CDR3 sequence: CASSLGWSVGQNTEAFF. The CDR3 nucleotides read TGTGCCAGCAGCTTAGGTTGGTCGGTCGGACAGAACACTGAAGCTTTCTTT.

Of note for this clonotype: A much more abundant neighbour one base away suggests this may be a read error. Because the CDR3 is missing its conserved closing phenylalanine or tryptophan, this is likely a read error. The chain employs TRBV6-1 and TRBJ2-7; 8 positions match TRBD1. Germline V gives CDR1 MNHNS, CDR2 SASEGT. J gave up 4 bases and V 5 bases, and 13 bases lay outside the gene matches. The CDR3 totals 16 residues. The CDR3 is CASSPDSGTGFYEQYL. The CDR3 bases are TGTGCCAGCAGTCCCGACTCCGGGACAGGCTTTTACGAGCAGTACCTC.

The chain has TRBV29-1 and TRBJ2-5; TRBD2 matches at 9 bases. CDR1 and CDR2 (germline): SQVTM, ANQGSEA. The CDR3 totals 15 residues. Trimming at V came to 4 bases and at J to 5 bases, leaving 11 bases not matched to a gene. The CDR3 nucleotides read TGCAGCGTTGTGAGTGGCGGGGGGGCCGAGGAGACCCAGTACTTC. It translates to CSVVSGGGAEETQYF.

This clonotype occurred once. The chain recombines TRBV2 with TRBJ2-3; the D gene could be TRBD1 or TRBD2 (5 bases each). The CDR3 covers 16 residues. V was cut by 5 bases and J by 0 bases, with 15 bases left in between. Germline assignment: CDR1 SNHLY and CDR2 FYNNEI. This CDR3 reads CASSYGTPASTDTQYF. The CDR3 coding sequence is TGTGCCAGCAGTTACGGGACCCCTGCTAGCACAGATACGCAGTATTTT.

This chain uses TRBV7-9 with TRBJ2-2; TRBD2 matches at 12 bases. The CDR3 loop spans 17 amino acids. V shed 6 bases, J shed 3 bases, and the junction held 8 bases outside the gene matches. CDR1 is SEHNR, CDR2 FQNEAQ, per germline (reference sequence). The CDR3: CASRPTSGRADTGELFF. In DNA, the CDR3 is TGTGCCAGCAGGCCGACTAGCGGGAGAGCGGACACCGGGGAGCTGTTTTTT.

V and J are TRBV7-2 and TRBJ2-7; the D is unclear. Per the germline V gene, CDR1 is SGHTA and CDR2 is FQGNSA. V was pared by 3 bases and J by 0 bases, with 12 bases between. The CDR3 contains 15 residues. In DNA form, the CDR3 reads TGTGCCAGCAGCTTCCGGATTACCTCCTCCTACGAGCAGTACTTC. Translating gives CASSFRITSSYEQYF.

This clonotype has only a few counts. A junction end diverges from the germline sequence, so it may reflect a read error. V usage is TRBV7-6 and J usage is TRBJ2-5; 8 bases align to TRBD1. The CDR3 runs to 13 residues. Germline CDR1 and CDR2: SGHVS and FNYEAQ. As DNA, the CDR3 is TGTGCTAGCAGCCAGAGACAGGGGGAGACCCAGTACTTC. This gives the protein CASSQRQGETQYF.

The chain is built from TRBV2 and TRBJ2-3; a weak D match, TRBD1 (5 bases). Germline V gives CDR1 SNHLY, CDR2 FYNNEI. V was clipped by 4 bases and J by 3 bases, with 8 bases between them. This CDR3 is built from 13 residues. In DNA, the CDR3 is TGTGCCAGCAGTGCCAGGGAAACAGATACGCAGTATTTT. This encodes CASSARETDTQYF.

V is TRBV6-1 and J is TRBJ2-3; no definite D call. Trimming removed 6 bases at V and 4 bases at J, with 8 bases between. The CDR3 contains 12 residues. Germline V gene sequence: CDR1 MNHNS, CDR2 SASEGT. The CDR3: CASRVGSDTQYF. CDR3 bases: TGTGCCAGCAGGGTTGGGTCAGATACGCAGTATTTT.

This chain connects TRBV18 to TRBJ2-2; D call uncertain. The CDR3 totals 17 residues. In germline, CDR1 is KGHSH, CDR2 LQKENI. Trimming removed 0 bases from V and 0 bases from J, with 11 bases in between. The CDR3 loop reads CASSPPGKGTNTGELFF. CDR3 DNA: TGTGCCAGCTCACCACCGGGAAAAGGGACGAACACCGGGGAGCTGTTTTTT.

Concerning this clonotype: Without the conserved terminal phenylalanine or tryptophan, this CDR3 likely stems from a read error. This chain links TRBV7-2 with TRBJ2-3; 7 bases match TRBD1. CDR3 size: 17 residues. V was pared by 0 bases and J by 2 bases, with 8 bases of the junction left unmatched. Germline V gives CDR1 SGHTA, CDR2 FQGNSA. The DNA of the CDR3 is TGTGCCAGCAGCTTAGCGCTTTGGGACAGCCACACAGATACGCAGTATCTT. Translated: CASSLALWDSHTDTQYL.

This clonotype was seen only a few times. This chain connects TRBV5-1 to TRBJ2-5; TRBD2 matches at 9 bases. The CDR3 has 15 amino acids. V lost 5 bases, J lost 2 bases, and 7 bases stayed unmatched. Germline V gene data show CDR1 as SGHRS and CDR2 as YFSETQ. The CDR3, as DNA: TGCGCCAGCAGTCCCGGGACTAGCACGCAAGAGACCCAGTACTTC. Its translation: CASSPGTSTQETQYF.

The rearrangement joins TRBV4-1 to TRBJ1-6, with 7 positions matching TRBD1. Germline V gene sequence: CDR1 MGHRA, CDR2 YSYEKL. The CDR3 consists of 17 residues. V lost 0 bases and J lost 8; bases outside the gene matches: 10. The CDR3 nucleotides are TGCGCCAGCAGCCAAGATAAGGTGGGACAGTCTGATTCACCCCTCCACTTT. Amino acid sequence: CASSQDKVGQSDSPLHF.

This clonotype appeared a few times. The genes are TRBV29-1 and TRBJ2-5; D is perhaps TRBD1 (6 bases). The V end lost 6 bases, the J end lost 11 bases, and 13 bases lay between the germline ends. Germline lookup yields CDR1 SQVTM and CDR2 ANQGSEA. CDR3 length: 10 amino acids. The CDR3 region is CSVPPQGQYF. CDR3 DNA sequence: TGCAGCGTCCCCCCACAGGGACAGTACTTC.

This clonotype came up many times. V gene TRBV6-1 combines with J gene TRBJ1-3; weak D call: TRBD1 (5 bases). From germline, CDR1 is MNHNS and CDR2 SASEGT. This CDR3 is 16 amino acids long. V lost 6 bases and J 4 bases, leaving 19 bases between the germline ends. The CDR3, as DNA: TGTGCCAGCAGCCCAACCCCTCAGGGTTTGGGAAACACCATATATTTT. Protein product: CASSPTPQGLGNTIYF.

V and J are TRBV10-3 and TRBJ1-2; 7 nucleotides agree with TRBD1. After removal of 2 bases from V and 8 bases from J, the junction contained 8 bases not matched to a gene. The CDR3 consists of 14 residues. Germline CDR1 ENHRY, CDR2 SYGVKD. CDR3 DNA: TGTGCCATCAGTGAGACCGACAGGGTTGAAGGCTACACCTTC. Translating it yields CAISETDRVEGYTF.

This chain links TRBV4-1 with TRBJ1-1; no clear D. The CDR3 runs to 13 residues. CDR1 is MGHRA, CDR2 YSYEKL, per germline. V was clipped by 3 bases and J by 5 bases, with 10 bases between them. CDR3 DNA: TGCGCCAGCAGCCAGGTTTGGCAAACTGAAGCTTTCTTT. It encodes CASSQVWQTEAFF.

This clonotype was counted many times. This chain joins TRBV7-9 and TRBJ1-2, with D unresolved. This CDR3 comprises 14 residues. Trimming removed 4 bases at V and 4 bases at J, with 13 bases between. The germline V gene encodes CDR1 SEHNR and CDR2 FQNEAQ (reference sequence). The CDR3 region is CASSSVTTIYGYTF. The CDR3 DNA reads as TGTGCCAGCAGCTCTGTTACGACGATCTATGGCTACACCTTC.

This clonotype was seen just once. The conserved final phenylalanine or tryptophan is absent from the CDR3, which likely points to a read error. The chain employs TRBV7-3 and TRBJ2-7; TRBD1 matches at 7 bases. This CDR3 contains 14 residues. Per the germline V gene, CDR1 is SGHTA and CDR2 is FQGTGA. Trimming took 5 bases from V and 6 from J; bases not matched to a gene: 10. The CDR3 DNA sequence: TGTGCCAGCAGCCCTACAGGGGCGAAGTCCGAGCAGTACCTC. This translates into CASSPTGAKSEQYL.

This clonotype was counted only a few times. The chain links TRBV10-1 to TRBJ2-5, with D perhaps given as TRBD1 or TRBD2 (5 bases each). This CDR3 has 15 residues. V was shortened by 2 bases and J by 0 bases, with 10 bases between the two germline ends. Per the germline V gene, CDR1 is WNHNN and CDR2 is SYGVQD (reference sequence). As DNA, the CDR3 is TGCGCCAGCAGTGAGGAGAGGGGAAACCAAGAGACCCAGTACTTC. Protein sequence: CASSEERGNQETQYF.

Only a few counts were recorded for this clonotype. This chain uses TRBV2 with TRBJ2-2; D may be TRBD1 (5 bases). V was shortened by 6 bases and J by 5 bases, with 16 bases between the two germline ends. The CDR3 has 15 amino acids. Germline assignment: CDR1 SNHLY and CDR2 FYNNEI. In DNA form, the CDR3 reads TGTGCCAGCAGATACGACAGTTCAGGGACCGGGGAGCTGTTTTTT. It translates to CASRYDSSGTGELFF.

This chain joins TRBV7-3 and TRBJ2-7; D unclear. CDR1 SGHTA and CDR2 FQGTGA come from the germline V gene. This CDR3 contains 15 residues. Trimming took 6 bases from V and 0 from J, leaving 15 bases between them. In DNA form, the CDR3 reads TGTGCCAGCAGACTTGGGCACCTGAGCTCCTACGAGCAGTACTTC. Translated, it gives CASRLGHLSSYEQYF. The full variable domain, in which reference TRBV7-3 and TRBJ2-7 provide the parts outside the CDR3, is GAGVSQTPSNKVTEKGKYVELRCDPISGHTALYWYRQSLGQGPEFLIYFQGTGAADDSGLPNDRFFAVRPEGSVSTLKIQRTERGDSAVYLCASRLGHLSSYEQYFGPGTRLTVT.

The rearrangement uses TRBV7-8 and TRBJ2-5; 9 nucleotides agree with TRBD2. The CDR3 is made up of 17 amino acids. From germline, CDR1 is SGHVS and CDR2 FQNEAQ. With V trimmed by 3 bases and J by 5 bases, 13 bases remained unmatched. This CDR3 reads CASSLWEAGGYMETQYF. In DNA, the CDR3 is TGTGCCAGCAGCTTGTGGGAAGCGGGAGGATATATGGAGACCCAGTACTTC.

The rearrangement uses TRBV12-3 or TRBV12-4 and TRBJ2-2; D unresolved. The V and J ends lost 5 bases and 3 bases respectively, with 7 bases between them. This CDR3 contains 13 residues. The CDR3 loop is CASSMRYTGELFF. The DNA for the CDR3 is TGTGCCAGCAGTATGAGATACACCGGGGAGCTGTTTTTT.

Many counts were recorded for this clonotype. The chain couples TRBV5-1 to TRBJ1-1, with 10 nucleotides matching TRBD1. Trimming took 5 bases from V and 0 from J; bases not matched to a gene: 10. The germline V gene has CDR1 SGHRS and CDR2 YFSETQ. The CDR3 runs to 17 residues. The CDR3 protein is CASRDGDRGGMNTEAFF. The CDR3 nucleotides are TGCGCCAGCAGGGACGGGGACAGGGGAGGTATGAACACTGAAGCTTTCTTT.